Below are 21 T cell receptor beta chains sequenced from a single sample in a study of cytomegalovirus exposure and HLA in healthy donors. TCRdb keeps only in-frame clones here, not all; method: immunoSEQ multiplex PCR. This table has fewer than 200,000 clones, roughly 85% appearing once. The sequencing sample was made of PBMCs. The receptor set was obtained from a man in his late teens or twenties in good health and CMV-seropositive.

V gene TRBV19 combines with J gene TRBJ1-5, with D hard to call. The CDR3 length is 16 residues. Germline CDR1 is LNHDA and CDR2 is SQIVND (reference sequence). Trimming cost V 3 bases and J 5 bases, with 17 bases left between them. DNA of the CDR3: TGTGCCAGTAGTATTAGTAGCACGGGGTGGGATCAGCCCCAGCATTTT. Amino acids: CASSISSTGWDQPQHF.

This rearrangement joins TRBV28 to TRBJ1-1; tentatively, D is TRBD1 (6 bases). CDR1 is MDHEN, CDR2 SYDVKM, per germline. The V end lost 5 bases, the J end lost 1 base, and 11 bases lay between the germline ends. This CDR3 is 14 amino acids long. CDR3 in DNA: TGTGCCAGCAGTGGCCGGGACAAGAACACTGAAGCTTTCTTT. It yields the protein CASSGRDKNTEAFF.

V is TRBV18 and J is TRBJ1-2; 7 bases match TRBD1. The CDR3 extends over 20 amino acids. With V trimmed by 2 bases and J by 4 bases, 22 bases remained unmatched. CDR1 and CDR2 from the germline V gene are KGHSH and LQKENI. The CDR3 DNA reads TGTGCCAGCTCACCAAACACCTTAAACAGGGGCGCGTACCTCTTCTATGGCTACACCTTC. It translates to CASSPNTLNRGAYLFYGYTF.

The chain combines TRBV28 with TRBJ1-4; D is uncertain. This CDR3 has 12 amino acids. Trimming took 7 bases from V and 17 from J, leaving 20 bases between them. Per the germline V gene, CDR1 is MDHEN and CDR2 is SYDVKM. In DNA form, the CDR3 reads TGTGCCAGCAATCGCCGGGGTGGACTTGGTTTTTTT. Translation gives CASNRRGGLGFF.

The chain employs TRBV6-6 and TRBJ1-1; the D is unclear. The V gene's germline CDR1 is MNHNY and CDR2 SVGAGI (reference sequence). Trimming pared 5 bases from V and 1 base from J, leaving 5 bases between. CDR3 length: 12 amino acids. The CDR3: CASSHGNTEAFF. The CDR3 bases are TGTGCCAGCAGTCACGGGAACACTGAAGCTTTCTTT.

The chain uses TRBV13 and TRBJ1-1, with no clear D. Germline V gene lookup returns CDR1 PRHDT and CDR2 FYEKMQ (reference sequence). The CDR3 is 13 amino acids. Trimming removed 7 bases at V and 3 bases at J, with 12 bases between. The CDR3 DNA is TGTGCCAGCATCCCACTACCGCACACTGAAGCTTTCTTT. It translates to CASIPLPHTEAFF.

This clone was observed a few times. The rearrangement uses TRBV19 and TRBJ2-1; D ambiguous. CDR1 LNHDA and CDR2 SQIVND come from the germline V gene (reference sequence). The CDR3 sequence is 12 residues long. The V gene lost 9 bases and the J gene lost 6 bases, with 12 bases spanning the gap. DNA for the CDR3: TGTGCCAGCCTTTCGACTGGCAATGAGCAGTTCTTC. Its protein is CASLSTGNEQFF.

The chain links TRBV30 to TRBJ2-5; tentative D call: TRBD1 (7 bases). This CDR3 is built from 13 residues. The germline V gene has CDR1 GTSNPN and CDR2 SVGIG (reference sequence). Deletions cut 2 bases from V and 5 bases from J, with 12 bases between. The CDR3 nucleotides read TGTGCCTGGAGTACATCAGGGGGGGAGACCCAGTACTTC. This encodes CAWSTSGGETQYF. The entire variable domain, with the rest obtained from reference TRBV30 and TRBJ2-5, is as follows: SQTIHQWPATLVQPVGSPLSLECTVEGTSNPNLYWYRQAAGRGLQLLFYSVGIGQISSEVPQNLSASRPQDRQFILSSKKLLLSDSGFYLCAWSTSGGETQYFGPGTRLLVL.

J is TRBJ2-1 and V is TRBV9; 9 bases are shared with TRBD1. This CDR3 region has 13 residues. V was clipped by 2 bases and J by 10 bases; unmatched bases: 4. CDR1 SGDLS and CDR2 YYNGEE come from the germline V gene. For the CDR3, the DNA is TGTGCCAGCAGCGTTAACAGGGGGCAGGAGCAGTTCTTC. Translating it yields CASSVNRGQEQFF.

CDR3 amino acids: CASSISQGNNEQFF. CDR3 DNA: TGTGCCAGTAGTATCTCTCAGGGGAACAATGAGCAGTTCTTC. The chain carries TRBV19 and TRBJ2-1, with TRBD1 as a possible D gene (6 bases). The CDR3 contains 14 residues. V lost 3 bases to trimming and J lost 5 bases, with 11 bases between them. Germline V gives CDR1 LNHDA, CDR2 SQIVND (reference sequence).

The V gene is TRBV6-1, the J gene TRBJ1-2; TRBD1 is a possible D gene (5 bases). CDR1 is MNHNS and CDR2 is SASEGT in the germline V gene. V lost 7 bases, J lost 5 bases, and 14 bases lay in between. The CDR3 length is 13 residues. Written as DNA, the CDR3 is TGTGCCAGCACATTCATGGGGGGATATGGCTACACCTTC. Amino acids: CASTFMGGYGYTF.

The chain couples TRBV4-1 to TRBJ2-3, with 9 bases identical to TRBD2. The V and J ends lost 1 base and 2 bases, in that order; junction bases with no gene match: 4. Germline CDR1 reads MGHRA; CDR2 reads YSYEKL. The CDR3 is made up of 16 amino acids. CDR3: CASSQVAGDHTDTQYF. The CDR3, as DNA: TGCGCCAGCAGCCAAGTAGCGGGGGACCACACAGATACGCAGTATTTT.

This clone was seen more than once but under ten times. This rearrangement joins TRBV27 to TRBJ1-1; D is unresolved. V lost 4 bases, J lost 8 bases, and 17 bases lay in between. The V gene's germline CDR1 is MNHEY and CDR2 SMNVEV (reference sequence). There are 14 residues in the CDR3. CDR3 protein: CASSSGGPAREAFF. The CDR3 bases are TGTGCCAGCAGTTCCGGCGGTCCCGCCAGAGAAGCTTTCTTT.

Here the CDR3 reads CASSELEQGYEKLFF. Written as DNA, the CDR3 is TGTGCCAGCAGTGAATTGGAACAGGGGTATGAAAAACTGTTTTTT. The chain uses TRBV25-1 and TRBJ1-4, with 7 bases matching TRBD1. Germline CDR1 MGHDK, CDR2 SYGVNS. This CDR3 has 15 amino acids. The V segment lost 1 base and the J segment 6 bases; nucleotides outside the gene matches: 5. The full variable domain, with the rest looked up from reference TRBV25-1 and TRBJ1-4, is EADIYQTPRYLVIGTGKKITLECSQTMGHDKMYWYQQDPGMELHLIHYSYGVNSTEKGDLSSESTVSRIRTEHFPLTLESARPSHTSQYLCASSELEQGYEKLFFGSGTQLSVL.

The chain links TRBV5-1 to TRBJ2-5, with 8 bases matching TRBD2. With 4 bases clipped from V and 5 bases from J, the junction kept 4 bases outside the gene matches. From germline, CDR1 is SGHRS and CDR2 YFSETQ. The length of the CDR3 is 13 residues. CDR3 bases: TGCGCCAGCAGCCCCCGACTAGCGGAGACCCAGTACTTC. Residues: CASSPRLAETQYF.

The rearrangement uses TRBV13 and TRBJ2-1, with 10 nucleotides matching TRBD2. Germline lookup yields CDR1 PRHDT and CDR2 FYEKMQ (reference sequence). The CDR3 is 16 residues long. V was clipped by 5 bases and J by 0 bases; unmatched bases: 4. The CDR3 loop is CASSPPSGGSYNEQFF. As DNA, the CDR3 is TGTGCCAGCAGCCCCCCTAGCGGGGGCTCCTACAATGAGCAGTTCTTC.

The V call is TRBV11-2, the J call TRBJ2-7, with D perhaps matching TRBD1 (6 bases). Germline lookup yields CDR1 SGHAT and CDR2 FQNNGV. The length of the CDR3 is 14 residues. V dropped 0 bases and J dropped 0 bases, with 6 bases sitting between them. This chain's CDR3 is CASSLEQGSYEQYF. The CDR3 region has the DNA TGTGCCAGCAGCTTAGAACAGGGCTCCTACGAGCAGTACTTC.

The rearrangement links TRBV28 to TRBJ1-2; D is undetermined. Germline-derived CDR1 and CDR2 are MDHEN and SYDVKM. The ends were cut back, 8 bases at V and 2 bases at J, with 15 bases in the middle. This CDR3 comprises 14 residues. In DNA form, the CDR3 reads TGTGCCAGCCGGGGATCCGAGCGGAACTATGGCTACACCTTC. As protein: CASRGSERNYGYTF.

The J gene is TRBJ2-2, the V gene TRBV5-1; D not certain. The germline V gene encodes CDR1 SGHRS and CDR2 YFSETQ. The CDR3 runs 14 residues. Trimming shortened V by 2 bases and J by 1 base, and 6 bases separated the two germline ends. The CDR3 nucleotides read TGCGCCAGCAGCTTTGGAGAGAACACCGGGGAGCTGTTTTTT. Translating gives CASSFGENTGELFF.

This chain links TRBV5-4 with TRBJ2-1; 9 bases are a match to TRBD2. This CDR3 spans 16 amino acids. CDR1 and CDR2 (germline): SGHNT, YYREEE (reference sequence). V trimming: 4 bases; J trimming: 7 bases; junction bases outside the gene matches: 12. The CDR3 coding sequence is TGTGCCAGCAGCCCCTTTGGTAGCGGGAGTCTAAATGAGCAGTTCTTC. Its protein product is CASSPFGSGSLNEQFF.

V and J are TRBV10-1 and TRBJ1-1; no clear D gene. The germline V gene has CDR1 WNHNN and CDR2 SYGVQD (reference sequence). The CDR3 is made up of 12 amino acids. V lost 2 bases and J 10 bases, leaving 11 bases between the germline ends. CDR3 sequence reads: CASSENAAGAFF. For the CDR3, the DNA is TGCGCCAGCAGTGAGAACGCCGCAGGAGCTTTCTTT.